A single TCR beta chain is shown here with its context. Its antigen is currently unknown. This entry comes from a study of siplizumab effects on memory and regulatory T cells. Findings of the study overall: Where siplizumab was present, mappable alloreactive CD4+ clones averaged 68.8% Treg-derived, compared with 25% to 30% in controls. Naive T cells appeared more diverse than memory cells and seemed to be major alloresponse contributors. Proliferating Tregs from siplizumab cultures lacked functional confirmation of suppression.

The germline V gene has CDR1 MNHNS and CDR2 SASEGT. This CDR3 has 12 amino acids. Trimming took off 0 bases at V and 3 bases at J, with 3 bases between the two ends. Each sample yielded 90,000 to 100,000 assayed TCR templates. Libraries were prepared by immunoSEQ multiplex PCR; TCRdb keeps only in-frame clonotypes and omits some of them. The profile shows approximately 100,000 clones, around 94% of them singletons. The origin of this receptor is a human donor in good health. Sequencing input: Tregs sorted from blood. The chain has TRBV6-1 and TRBJ2-7; D remains unclear. CDR3 sequence reads: CASSEAGYEQYF. CDR3 DNA sequence: TGTGCCAGCAGTGAAGCAGGCTACGAGCAGTACTTC.